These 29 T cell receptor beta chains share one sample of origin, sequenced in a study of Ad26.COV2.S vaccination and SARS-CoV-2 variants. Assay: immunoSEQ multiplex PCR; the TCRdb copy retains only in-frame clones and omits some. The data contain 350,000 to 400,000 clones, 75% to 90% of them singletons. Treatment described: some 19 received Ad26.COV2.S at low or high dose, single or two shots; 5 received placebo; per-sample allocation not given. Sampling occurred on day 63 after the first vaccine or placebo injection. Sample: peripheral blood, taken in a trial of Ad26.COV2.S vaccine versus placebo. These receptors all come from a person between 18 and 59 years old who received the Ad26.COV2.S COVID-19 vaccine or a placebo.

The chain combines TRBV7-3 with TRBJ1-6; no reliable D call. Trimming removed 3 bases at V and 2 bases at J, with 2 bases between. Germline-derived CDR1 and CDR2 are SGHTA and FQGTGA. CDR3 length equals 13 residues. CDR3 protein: CASSLTYNSPLHF. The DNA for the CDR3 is TGTGCCAGCAGCTTGACCTATAATTCACCCCTCCACTTT. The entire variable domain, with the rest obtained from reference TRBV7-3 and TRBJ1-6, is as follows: GAGVSQTPSNKVTEKGKYVELRCDPISGHTALYWYRQSLGQGPEFLIYFQGTGAADDSGLPNDRFFAVRPEGSVSTLKIQRTERGDSAVYLCASSLTYNSPLHFGNGTRLTVT.

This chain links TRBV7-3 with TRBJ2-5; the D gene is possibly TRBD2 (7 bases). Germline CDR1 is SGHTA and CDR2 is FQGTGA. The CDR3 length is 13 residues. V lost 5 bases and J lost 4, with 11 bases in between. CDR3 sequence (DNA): TGTGCCAGCAGCCCCCGGGGGGCAGAGACCCAGTACTTC. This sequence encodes CASSPRGAETQYF.

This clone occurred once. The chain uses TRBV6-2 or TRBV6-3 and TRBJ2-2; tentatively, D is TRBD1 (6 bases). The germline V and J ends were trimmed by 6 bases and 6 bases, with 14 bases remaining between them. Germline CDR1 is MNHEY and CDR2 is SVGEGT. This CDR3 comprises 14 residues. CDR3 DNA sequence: TGTGCCAGCAGCCTCGTGGGGGCGGCCGGGGAGCTGTTTTTT. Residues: CASSLVGAAGELFF.

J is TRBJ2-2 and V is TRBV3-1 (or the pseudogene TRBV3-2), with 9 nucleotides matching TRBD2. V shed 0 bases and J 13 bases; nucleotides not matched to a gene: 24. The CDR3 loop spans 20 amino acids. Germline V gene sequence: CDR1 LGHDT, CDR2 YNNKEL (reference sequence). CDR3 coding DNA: TGTGCCAGCAGCCAAGATATGGGTAGCGGGAGCCCCGTGTGTCCGGTCGTGCTGTTTTTT. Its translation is CASSQDMGSGSPVCPVVLFF.

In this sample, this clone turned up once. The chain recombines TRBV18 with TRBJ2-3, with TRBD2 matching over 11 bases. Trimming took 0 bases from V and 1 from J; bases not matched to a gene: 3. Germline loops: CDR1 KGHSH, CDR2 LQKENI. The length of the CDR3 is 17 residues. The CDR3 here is CASSPPGTSGRTDTQYF. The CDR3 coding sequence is TGTGCCAGCTCACCACCTGGGACTAGCGGACGCACAGATACGCAGTATTTT.

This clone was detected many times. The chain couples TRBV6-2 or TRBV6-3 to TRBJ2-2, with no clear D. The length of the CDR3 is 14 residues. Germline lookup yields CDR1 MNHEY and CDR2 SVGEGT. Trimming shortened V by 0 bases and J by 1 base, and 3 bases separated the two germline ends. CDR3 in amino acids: CASSYSENTGELFF. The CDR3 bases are TGTGCCAGCAGTTACTCGGAGAACACCGGGGAGCTGTTTTTT.

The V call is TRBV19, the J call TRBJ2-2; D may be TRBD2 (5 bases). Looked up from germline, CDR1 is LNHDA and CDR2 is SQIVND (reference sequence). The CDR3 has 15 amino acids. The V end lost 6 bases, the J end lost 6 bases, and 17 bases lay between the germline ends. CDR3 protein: CASRGAGGWSGELFF. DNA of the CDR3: TGTGCCAGTAGGGGTGCCGGAGGATGGTCCGGGGAGCTGTTTTTT.

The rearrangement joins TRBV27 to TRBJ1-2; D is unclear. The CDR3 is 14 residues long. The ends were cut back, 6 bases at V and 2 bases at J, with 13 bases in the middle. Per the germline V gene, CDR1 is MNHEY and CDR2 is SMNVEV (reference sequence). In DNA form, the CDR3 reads TGTGCCAGCAGAAAGTATCAGGAGAACTATGGCTACACCTTC. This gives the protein CASRKYQENYGYTF.

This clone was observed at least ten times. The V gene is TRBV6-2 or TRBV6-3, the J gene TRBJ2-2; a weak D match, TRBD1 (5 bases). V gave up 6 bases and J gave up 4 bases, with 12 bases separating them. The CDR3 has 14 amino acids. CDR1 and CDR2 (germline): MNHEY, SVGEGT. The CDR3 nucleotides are TGTGCCAGCAGCCAACAGGCCGTCACCGGGGAGCTGTTTTTT. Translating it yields CASSQQAVTGELFF.

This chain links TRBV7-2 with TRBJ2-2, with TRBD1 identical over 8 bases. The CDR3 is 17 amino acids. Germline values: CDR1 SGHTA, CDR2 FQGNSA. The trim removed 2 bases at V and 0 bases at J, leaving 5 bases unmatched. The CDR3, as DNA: TGTGCCAGCAGCTTAAACGGACAGGGTTCGAACACCGGGGAGCTGTTTTTT. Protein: CASSLNGQGSNTGELFF.

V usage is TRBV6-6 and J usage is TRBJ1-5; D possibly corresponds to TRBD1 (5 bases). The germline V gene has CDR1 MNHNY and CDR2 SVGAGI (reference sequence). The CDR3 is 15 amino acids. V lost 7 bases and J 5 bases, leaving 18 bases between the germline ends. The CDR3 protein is CASTSSRGGDQPQHF. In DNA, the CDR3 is TGTGCCAGCACCTCATCTCGGGGGGGTGATCAGCCCCAGCATTTT.

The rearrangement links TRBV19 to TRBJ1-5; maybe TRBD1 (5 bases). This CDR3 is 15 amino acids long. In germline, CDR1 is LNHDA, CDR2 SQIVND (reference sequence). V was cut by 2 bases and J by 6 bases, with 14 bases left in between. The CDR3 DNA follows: TGTGCCAGTAGTATAAGTATGGGGGGGAGTCAGCCCCAGCATTTT. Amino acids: CASSISMGGSQPQHF.

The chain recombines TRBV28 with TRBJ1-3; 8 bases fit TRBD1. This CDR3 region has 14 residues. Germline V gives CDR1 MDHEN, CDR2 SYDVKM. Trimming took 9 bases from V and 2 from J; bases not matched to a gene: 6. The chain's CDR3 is CASYPDRAGNTIYF. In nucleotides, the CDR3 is TGTGCCAGTTACCCGGACAGGGCTGGAAACACCATATATTTT.

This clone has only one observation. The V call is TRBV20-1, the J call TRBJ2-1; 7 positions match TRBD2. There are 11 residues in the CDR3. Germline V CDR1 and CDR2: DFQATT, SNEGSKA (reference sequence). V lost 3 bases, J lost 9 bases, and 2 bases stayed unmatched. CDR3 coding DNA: TGCAGTGCTAGCCGGGAGGCTGAGCAGTTCTTC. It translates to CSASREAEQFF.

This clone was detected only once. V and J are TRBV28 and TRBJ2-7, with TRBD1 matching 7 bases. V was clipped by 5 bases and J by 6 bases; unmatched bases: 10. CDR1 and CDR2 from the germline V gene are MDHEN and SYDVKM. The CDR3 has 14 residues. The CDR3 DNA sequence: TGTGCCAGCAGTATCACAGGGGAAAAGGGCGAGCAGTACTTC. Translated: CASSITGEKGEQYF. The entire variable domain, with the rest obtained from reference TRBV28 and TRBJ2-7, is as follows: DVKVTQSSRYLVKRTGEKVFLECVQDMDHENMFWYRQDPGLGLRLIYFSYDVKMKEKGDIPEGYSVSREKKERFSLILESASTNQTSMYLCASSITGEKGEQYFGPGTRLTVT.

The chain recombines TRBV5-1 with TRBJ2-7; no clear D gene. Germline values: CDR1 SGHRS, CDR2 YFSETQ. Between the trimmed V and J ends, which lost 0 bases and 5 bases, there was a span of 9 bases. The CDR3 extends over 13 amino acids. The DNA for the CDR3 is TGCGCCAGCAGCTTGGAAGCCCTAGACGAGCAGTACTTC. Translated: CASSLEALDEQYF.

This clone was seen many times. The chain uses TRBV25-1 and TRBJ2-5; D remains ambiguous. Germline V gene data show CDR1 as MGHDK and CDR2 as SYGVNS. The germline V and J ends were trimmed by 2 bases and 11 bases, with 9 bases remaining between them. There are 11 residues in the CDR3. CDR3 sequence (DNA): TGTGCCAGCAGTGAAGGACCTTATCAGTACTTC. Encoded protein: CASSEGPYQYF. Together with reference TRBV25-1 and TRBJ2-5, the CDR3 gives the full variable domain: EADIYQTPRYLVIGTGKKITLECSQTMGHDKMYWYQQDPGMELHLIHYSYGVNSTEKGDLSSESTVSRIRTEHFPLTLESARPSHTSQYLCASSEGPYQYFGPGTRLLVL.

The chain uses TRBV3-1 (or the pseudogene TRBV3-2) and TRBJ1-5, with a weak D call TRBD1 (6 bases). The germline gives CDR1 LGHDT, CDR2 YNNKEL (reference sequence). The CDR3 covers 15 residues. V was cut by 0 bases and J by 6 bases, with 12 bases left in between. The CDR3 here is CASSQEGTKIQPQHF. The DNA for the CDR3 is TGTGCCAGCAGCCAAGAAGGGACAAAGATTCAGCCCCAGCATTTT.

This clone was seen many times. In DNA form, the CDR3 reads TGTGCCAGCAGCGTCCGCTCTGGAAACACCATATATTTT. Residues: CASSVRSGNTIYF. The rearrangement uses TRBV28 and TRBJ1-3; D call uncertain. Trimming stripped 6 bases from V and 0 bases from J, with 6 bases between. This CDR3 comprises 13 residues. From germline, CDR1 is MDHEN and CDR2 SYDVKM. Variable domain in full (rest from reference TRBV28 and TRBJ1-3): DVKVTQSSRYLVKRTGEKVFLECVQDMDHENMFWYRQDPGLGLRLIYFSYDVKMKEKGDIPEGYSVSREKKERFSLILESASTNQTSMYLCASSVRSGNTIYFGEGSWLTVV.

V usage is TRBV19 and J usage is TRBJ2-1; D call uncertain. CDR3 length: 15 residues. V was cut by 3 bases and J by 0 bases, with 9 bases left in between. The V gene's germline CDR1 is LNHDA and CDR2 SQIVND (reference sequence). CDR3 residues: CASSMGPSSYNEQFF. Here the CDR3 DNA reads TGTGCCAGTAGTATGGGTCCTAGCTCCTACAATGAGCAGTTCTTC. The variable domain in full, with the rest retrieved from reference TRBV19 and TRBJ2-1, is DGGITQSPKYLFRKEGQNVTLSCEQNLNHDAMYWYRQDPGQGLRLIYYSQIVNDFQKGDIAEGYSVSREKKESFPLTVTSAQKNPTAFYLCASSMGPSSYNEQFFGPGTRLTVL.

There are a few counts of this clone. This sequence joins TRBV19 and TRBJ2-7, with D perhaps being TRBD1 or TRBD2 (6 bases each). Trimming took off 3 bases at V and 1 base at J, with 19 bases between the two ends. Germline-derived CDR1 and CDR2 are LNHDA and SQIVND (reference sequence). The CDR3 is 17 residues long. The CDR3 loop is CASSIGQGRFESYEQYF. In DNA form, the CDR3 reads TGTGCCAGTAGTATTGGGCAGGGGAGGTTTGAGTCCTACGAGCAGTACTTC. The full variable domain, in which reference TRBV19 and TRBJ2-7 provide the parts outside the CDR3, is DGGITQSPKYLFRKEGQNVTLSCEQNLNHDAMYWYRQDPGQGLRLIYYSQIVNDFQKGDIAEGYSVSREKKESFPLTVTSAQKNPTAFYLCASSIGQGRFESYEQYFGPGTRLTVT.

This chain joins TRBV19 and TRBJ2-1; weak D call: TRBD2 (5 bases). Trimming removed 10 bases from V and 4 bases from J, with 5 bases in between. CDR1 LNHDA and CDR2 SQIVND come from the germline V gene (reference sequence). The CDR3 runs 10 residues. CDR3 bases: TGTGCCACGGGGTACAATGAGCAGTTCTTC. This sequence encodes CATGYNEQFF.

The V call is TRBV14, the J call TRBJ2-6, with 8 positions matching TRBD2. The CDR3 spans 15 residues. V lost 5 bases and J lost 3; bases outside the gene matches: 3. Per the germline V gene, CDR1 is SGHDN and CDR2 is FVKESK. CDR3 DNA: TGTGCCAGCAGCAGAGCGGGAGATGGGGCCAACGTCCTGACTTTC. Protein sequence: CASSRAGDGANVLTF.

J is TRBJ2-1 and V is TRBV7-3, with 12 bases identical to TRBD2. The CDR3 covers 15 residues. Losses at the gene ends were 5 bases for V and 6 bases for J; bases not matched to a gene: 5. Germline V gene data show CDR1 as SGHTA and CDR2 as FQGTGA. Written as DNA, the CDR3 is TGTGCCAGCAGCCCCACTAGCGGGAGGCCCAATGAGCAGTTCTTC. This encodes CASSPTSGRPNEQFF.

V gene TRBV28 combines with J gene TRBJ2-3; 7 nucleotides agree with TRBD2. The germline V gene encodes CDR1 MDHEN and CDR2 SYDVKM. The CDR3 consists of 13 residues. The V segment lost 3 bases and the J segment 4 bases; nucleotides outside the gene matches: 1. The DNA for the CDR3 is TGTGCCAGCAGTTTGGGAGGGCCAGATACGCAGTATTTT. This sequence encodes CASSLGGPDTQYF. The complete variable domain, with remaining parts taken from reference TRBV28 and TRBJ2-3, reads DVKVTQSSRYLVKRTGEKVFLECVQDMDHENMFWYRQDPGLGLRLIYFSYDVKMKEKGDIPEGYSVSREKKERFSLILESASTNQTSMYLCASSLGGPDTQYFGPGTRLTVL.

In nucleotides, the CDR3 is TGTGCCAGCAGCGTGGCTCTCCAAGAGACCCAGTACTTC. It codes for CASSVALQETQYF. The chain has TRBV5-4 and TRBJ2-5; D call uncertain. CDR1 and CDR2 from the germline V gene are SGHNT and YYREEE (reference sequence). The V gene lost 4 bases and the J gene lost 1 base, with 8 bases spanning the gap. The CDR3 loop spans 13 amino acids. Complete variable domain (other parts from reference TRBV5-4 and TRBJ2-5): ETGVTQSPTHLIKTRGQQVTLRCSSQSGHNTVSWYQQALGQGPQFIFQYYREEENGRGNFPPRFSGLQFPNYSSELNVNALELDDSALYLCASSVALQETQYFGPGTRLLVL.

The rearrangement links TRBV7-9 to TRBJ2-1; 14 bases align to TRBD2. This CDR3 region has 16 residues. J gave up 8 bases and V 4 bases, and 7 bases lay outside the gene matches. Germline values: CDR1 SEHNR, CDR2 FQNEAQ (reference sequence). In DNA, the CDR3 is TGTGCCAGCAGCTCCGACGGGACTAGCGGGAGCTATGAGCAGTTCTTC. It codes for CASSSDGTSGSYEQFF. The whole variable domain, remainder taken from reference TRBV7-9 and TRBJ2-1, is DTGVSQNPRHKITKRGQNVTFRCDPISEHNRLYWYRQTLGQGPEFLTYFQNEAQLEKSRLLSDRFSAERPKGSFSTLEIQRTEQGDSAMYLCASSSDGTSGSYEQFFGPGTRLTVL.

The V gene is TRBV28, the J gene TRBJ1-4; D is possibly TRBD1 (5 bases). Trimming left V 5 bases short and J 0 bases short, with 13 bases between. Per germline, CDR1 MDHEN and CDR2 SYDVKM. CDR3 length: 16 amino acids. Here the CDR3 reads CASSPWDGTTNEKLFF. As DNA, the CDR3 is TGTGCCAGCAGTCCCTGGGACGGTACAACTAATGAAAAACTGTTTTTT.

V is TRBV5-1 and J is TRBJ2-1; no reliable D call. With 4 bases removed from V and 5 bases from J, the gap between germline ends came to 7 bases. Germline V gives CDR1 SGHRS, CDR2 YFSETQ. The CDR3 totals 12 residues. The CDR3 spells CASSLTHNEQFF. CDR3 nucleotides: TGCGCCAGCAGCCTGACCCACAATGAGCAGTTCTTC.